One sample yielded the 13 T cell receptor beta chains listed below, sequenced in a study of T cells after yellow fever vaccination. Each CDR3 protein is one row after TCRdb ran MiXCR on the 5' RACE reads. The profile shows 150,000 to 200,000 distinct CDR3 sequences, roughly 11% of them singletons. The sequencing here drew on CD8+ T cells sorted from PBMCs, taken 15 days after the yellow fever booster vaccination. Receptors originate from a man aged 18 to 30 who received the YFV17D yellow fever vaccine.

The table lists this clonotype with a few counts. This sequence joins TRBV7-6 and TRBJ2-3; 10 nucleotides match TRBD1. V was clipped by 5 bases and J by 0 bases; unmatched bases: 5. Germline loops: CDR1 SGHVS, CDR2 FNYEAQ. The CDR3 has 16 amino acids. The DNA for the CDR3 is TGTGCCAGCAGCCCCCGGACAGGGGGGAGCACAGATACGCAGTATTTT. Amino acids: CASSPRTGGSTDTQYF.

This clonotype was seen a handful of times. V is TRBV12-3 or TRBV12-4 and J is TRBJ2-5; D not certain. The CDR3 length is 13 residues. V lost 0 bases and J 6 bases, leaving 8 bases between the germline ends. For the CDR3, the DNA is TGTGCCAGCAGTTTAGCCGACGGGCAGACCCAGTACTTC. Translation gives CASSLADGQTQYF.

This clonotype was counted many times. V and J are TRBV6-2 or TRBV6-3 and TRBJ2-2, with TRBD2 identical over 11 bases. V lost 6 bases to trimming and J lost 3 bases; unmatched junction nucleotides: 0. The CDR3 totals 14 residues. Germline CDR1 reads MNHEY; CDR2 reads SVGEGT. The CDR3 loop is CASRGLADTGELFF. The CDR3 bases are TGTGCCAGCAGGGGACTAGCGGACACCGGGGAGCTGTTTTTT.

The J gene is TRBJ2-7, the V gene TRBV7-9; a weak D match, TRBD1 (6 bases). V lost 5 bases and J lost 5, with 16 bases in between. The CDR3 extends over 14 amino acids. Germline V gives CDR1 SEHNR, CDR2 FQNEAQ (reference sequence). The CDR3 nucleotides read TGTGCCAGCAGCCAAGGGCAGGGGTACAACGAGCAGTACTTC. As protein: CASSQGQGYNEQYF.

This clonotype was detected a few times. This chain links TRBV9 with TRBJ2-7; D is ambiguous. The CDR3 runs to 14 residues. Trimming removed 0 bases at V and 5 bases at J, with 12 bases between. Germline assignment: CDR1 SGDLS and CDR2 YYNGEE. CDR3 DNA: TGTGCCAGCAGCGTAGGGATAGCCGGTCACGAGCAGTACTTC. As protein: CASSVGIAGHEQYF.

V usage is TRBV11-1 and J usage is TRBJ2-1; TRBD1 aligns across 9 bases. The CDR3 totals 14 residues. V dropped 6 bases and J dropped 6; count of bases not matched to a gene: 6. CDR1 is SGHAT, CDR2 FQDESV, per germline (reference sequence). CDR3 sequence: CASRSPGQGNEQFF. In nucleotides, the CDR3 is TGTGCCAGCAGGAGCCCGGGACAGGGCAATGAGCAGTTCTTC.

This clonotype came up a few times. The rearrangement joins TRBV14 to TRBJ2-1; unclear D gene. V shed 4 bases and J shed 8 bases, with 15 bases lying between them. This CDR3 comprises 14 residues. From germline, CDR1 is SGHDN and CDR2 FVKESK. The CDR3 sequence is CASSLGDSWDEQFF. Written as DNA, the CDR3 is TGTGCCAGCAGCCTAGGAGATAGTTGGGATGAGCAGTTCTTC.

This sequence joins TRBV7-9 and TRBJ2-1; D uncertain. Trimming left V 5 bases short and J 6 bases short, with 11 bases between. From germline, CDR1 is SEHNR and CDR2 FQNEAQ (reference sequence). The CDR3 spans 13 residues. The CDR3 sequence is CASSRSLRNEQFF. As DNA, the CDR3 is TGTGCCAGCAGCCGCTCGTTACGCAATGAGCAGTTCTTC.

The V and J genes are TRBV19 and TRBJ2-4; 9 nucleotides match TRBD1. This CDR3 has 14 amino acids. Germline loops: CDR1 LNHDA, CDR2 SQIVND (reference sequence). J was trimmed by 7 bases and V by 7 bases; bases with no gene match: 8. This CDR3 is CASMKDRGLNIQYF. CDR3 nucleotide sequence: TGTGCCAGTATGAAGGACAGGGGTCTGAACATTCAGTACTTC. Supplemented by reference TRBV19 and TRBJ2-4, the full variable domain reads DGGITQSPKYLFRKEGQNVTLSCEQNLNHDAMYWYRQDPGQGLRLIYYSQIVNDFQKGDIAEGYSVSREKKESFPLTVTSAQKNPTAFYLCASMKDRGLNIQYFGAGTRLSVL.

The J gene is TRBJ2-7, the V gene TRBV30; TRBD1 might be the D (5 bases). This CDR3 has 15 residues. Between the trimmed V and J ends, which lost 0 bases and 0 bases, there was a span of 12 bases. Germline V gives CDR1 GTSNPN, CDR2 SVGIG (reference sequence). The CDR3 DNA sequence: TGTGCCTGGAGTGTACTTCAGGGTTTCTCCTACGAGCAGTACTTC. This encodes CAWSVLQGFSYEQYF.

This clonotype was counted at least ten times. The chain combines TRBV3-1 with TRBJ2-5; 8 bases agree with TRBD1. There are 16 residues in the CDR3. With 3 bases clipped from V and 0 bases from J, the junction kept 6 bases outside the gene matches. Germline lookup yields CDR1 LGHDT and CDR2 YNNKEL (reference sequence). The CDR3 region is CASSQLGQADQETQYF. CDR3 sequence (DNA): TGTGCCAGCAGCCAGCTGGGACAGGCAGACCAAGAGACCCAGTACTTC.

This clonotype has a count of ten or more. The V call is TRBV4-1, the J call TRBJ2-7; TRBD1 agrees at 7 bases. Trimming removed 0 bases from V and 6 bases from J; junction bases left unmatched: 2. Germline-derived CDR1 and CDR2 are MGHRA and YSYEKL. The CDR3 has 13 amino acids. The CDR3 DNA sequence: TGCGCCAGCAGCCAAGAGACAGGGCGCGAGCAGTACTTC. Protein sequence: CASSQETGREQYF.

This clonotype came up a few times. The CDR3 is CASSLLLYNEQFF. The CDR3 nucleotides read TGTGCCAGCAGTTTACTCCTGTACAATGAGCAGTTCTTC. The rearrangement uses TRBV9 and TRBJ2-1; no reliable D call. The V end was cut by 5 bases, the J end by 4 bases, with 10 bases between. There are 13 residues in the CDR3. Germline V gives CDR1 SGDLS, CDR2 YYNGEE. The full variable domain, completed using reference TRBV9 and TRBJ2-1, is DSGVTQTPKHLITATGQRVTLRCSPRSGDLSVYWYQQSLDQGLQFLIQYYNGEERAKGNILERFSAQQFPDLHSELNLSSLELGDSALYFCASSLLLYNEQFFGPGTRLTVL.